One and the same sample provided the 8 T cell receptor beta chains below, sequenced in a study of OX40 agonist ivuxolimab in advanced cancers. Clones were read by immunoSEQ multiplex PCR, and TCRdb kept only the in-frame ones, dropping some. Here the sample spans more than 55,000 clones, less than 85% being singletons. Sequences were derived from CD4+ or CD8+ T cells sorted from blood, sampled in a trial of the OX40 agonist ivuxolimab. These receptors were obtained from an adult with an advanced solid tumor such as melanoma, head and neck, liver or kidney cancer.

The J gene is TRBJ2-5, the V gene TRBV19; a weak D match, TRBD2 (5 bases). Trimming stripped 7 bases from V and 5 bases from J, with 8 bases between. This CDR3 contains 11 residues. Germline V gene sequence: CDR1 LNHDA, CDR2 SQIVND (reference sequence). Here the CDR3 DNA reads TGTGCCAGTACCCGAGGGGAGACCCAGTACTTC. Amino acid sequence: CASTRGETQYF.

The genes are TRBV30 and TRBJ2-3; 9 bases agree with TRBD2. V gave up 1 base and J gave up 2 bases; unmatched junction bases: 1. The CDR3 contains 14 residues. Germline CDR1 is GTSNPN and CDR2 is SVGIG (reference sequence). CDR3 region: CAWSASGTTDTQYF. DNA for the CDR3: TGTGCCTGGAGTGCTAGCGGGACCACAGATACGCAGTATTTT. Based on the CDR3 plus reference TRBV30 and TRBJ2-3, the full variable domain is SQTIHQWPATLVQPVGSPLSLECTVEGTSNPNLYWYRQAAGRGLQLLFYSVGIGQISSEVPQNLSASRPQDRQFILSSKKLLLSDSGFYLCAWSASGTTDTQYFGPGTRLTVL.

The chain carries TRBV10-3 and TRBJ2-7; TRBD2 matches at 11 bases. The germline CDR1 and CDR2 sequences are ENHRY and SYGVKD. V gave up 6 bases and J gave up 4 bases; unmatched junction bases: 5. The CDR3 runs to 14 residues. Here the CDR3 reads CAISSGTSGYEQYF. The CDR3 DNA sequence: TGTGCCATCAGCTCCGGGACTAGCGGTTACGAGCAGTACTTC.

The chain combines TRBV5-4 with TRBJ1-5, with TRBD1 as a possible D gene (5 bases). This CDR3 is 14 amino acids long. Trimming stripped 4 bases from V and 5 bases from J, with 13 bases between. Per germline, CDR1 SGHNT and CDR2 YYREEE (reference sequence). The CDR3 DNA reads as TGTGCCAGCAGCCCGGGACCAGCGGATCAGCCCCAGCATTTT. Protein: CASSPGPADQPQHF. The full variable domain, completed using reference TRBV5-4 and TRBJ1-5, is ETGVTQSPTHLIKTRGQQVTLRCSSQSGHNTVSWYQQALGQGPQFIFQYYREEENGRGNFPPRFSGLQFPNYSSELNVNALELDDSALYLCASSPGPADQPQHFGDGTRLSIL.

V gene TRBV11-2 combines with J gene TRBJ2-5; 10 bases align to TRBD1. The J call may be in error: the DNA end matches TRBJ2-7 better. This CDR3 region has 15 residues. Germline loops: CDR1 SGHAT, CDR2 FQNNGV. CDR3 residues: CASSSLRDRGYEQYF. The CDR3 DNA sequence: TGTGCCAGCAGTTCTCTCCGGGACAGGGGCTACGAGCAGTACTTC.

This clone was seen a handful of times. The chain uses TRBV28 and TRBJ2-7; perhaps TRBD2 as D (6 bases). CDR1 is MDHEN and CDR2 is SYDVKM in the germline V gene. V was pared by 3 bases and J by 3 bases, with 18 bases between. This CDR3 has 16 amino acids. Here the CDR3 reads CASSFGSKSRGYEQYF. The CDR3 nucleotides read TGTGCCAGCAGTTTCGGGAGTAAGTCAAGGGGCTACGAGCAGTACTTC.

This chain uses TRBV2 with TRBJ1-1, with D perhaps matching TRBD1 (5 bases). The CDR3 contains 15 residues. Trimming removed 2 bases at V and 4 bases at J, with 14 bases between. The germline CDR1 and CDR2 sequences are SNHLY and FYNNEI. Here the CDR3 reads CASSEQGSPSTEAFF. The CDR3 nucleotides are TGTGCCAGCAGTGAACAGGGTTCACCCAGCACTGAAGCTTTCTTT.

The chain carries TRBV7-9 and TRBJ2-3; 8 bases align to TRBD1. CDR1 is SEHNR, CDR2 FQNEAQ, per germline (reference sequence). CDR3 length: 16 residues. V lost 5 bases, J lost 2 bases, and 9 bases stayed unmatched. CDR3 nucleotides: TGTGCCAGCAGCAGCAGGGACAGGCCTTACACAGATACGCAGTATTTT. It is translated as CASSSRDRPYTDTQYF.